This T cell receptor (beta chain) was identified in a study of spatial heterogeneity in lung cancer. TCRdb re-derived calls from the 5' RACE reads in MiXCR, one entry per CDR3 protein. The table has 7,500 to 9,500 distinct CDR3 sequences, 5.5% to 7.5% seen once. This clonotype is medium-sized within its sample. The antigen remains undetermined. Study results and limitations: The number of expanded tumor alpha and beta chains correlated with mutation number.

The CDR3 totals 17 residues. V trimming: 5 bases; J trimming: 1 base; junction bases outside the gene matches: 4. Germline lookup yields CDR1 MNHEY and CDR2 SVGAGI. Documented time point: sample taken at primary tumor resection. This chain joins TRBV6-5 and TRBJ2-2; 13 bases fit TRBD2. The source material was lung tumor tissue, sampled at surgery. The sequence came from a male donor with early-stage non-small cell lung cancer. The CDR3 protein is CASSTGTSGMNTGELFF. The DNA of the CDR3 is TGTGCCAGCAGTACAGGGACTAGCGGGATGAACACCGGGGAGCTGTTTTTT.